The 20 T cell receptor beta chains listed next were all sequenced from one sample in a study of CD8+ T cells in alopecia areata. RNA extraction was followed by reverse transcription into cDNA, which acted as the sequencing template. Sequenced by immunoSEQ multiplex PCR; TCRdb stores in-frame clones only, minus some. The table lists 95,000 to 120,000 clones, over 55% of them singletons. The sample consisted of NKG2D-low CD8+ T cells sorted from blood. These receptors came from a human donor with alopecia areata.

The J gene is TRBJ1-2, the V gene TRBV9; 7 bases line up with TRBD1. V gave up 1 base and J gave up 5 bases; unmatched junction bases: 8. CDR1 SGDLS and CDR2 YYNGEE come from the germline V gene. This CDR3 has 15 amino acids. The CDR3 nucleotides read TGTGCCAGCAGCGTACGGGACAGATCCCCATATGGCTACACCTTC. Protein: CASSVRDRSPYGYTF.

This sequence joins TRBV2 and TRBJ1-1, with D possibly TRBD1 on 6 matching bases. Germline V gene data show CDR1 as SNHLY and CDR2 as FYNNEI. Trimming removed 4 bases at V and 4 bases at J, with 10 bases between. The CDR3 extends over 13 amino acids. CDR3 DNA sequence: TGTGCCAGCAGTGCAGGGGCGAGCACTGAAGCTTTCTTT. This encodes CASSAGASTEAFF.

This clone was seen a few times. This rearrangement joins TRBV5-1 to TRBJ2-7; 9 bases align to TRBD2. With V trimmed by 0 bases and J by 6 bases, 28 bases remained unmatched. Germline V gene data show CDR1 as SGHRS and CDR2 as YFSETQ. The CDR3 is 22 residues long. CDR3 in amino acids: CASSLVLVRAVGPSGRNGEQYF. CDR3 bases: TGCGCCAGCAGCTTGGTTTTGGTCAGGGCTGTTGGTCCCAGCGGGAGGAACGGCGAGCAGTACTTC.

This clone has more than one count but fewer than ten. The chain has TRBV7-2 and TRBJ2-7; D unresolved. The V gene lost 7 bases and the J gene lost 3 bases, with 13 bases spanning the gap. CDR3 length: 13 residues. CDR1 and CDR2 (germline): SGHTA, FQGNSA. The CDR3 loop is CASNDPPDYEQYF. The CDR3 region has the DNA TGTGCCAGCAACGACCCGCCAGACTACGAGCAGTACTTC.

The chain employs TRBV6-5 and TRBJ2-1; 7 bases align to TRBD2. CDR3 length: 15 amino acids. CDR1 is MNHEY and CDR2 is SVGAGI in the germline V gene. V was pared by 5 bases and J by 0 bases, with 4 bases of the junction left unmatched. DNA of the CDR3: TGTGCCAGCAGTAGCGGGACTTTCTCCTACAATGAGCAGTTCTTC. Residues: CASSSGTFSYNEQFF.

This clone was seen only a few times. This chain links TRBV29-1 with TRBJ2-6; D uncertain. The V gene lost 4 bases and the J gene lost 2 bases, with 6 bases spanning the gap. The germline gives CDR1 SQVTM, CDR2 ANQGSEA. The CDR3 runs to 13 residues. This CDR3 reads CSVVSAGANVLTF. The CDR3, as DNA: TGCAGCGTTGTATCTGCTGGGGCCAACGTCCTGACTTTC. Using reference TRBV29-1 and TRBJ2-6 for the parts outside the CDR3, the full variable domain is SAVISQKPSRDICQRGTSLTIQCQVDSQVTMMFWYRQQPGQSLTLIATANQGSEATYESGFVIDKFPISRPNLTFSTLTVSNMSPEDSSIYLCSVVSAGANVLTFGAGSRLTVL.

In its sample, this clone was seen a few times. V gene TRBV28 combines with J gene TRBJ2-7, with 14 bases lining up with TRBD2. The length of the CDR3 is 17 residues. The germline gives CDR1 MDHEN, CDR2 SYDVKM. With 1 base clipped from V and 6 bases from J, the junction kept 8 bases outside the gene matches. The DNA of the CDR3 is TGTGCCAGCAGTTTATCCCTCGGGACTAGCGGGAGCGGCGAGCAGTACTTC. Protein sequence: CASSLSLGTSGSGEQYF.

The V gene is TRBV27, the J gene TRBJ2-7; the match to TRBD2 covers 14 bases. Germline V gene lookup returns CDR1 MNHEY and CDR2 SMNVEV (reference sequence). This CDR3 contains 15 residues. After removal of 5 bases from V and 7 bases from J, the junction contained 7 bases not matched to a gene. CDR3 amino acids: CASSKGLAGVREQYF. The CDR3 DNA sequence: TGTGCCAGCAGTAAGGGACTAGCGGGAGTTCGAGAGCAGTACTTC.

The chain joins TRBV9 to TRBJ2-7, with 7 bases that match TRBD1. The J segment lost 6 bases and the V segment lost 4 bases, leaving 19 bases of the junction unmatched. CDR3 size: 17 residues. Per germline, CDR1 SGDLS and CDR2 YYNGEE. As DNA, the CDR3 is TGTGCCAGCAGCCCTACGCGACAGGGTTTGCGTCCCTTCGAGCAGTACTTC. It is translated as CASSPTRQGLRPFEQYF. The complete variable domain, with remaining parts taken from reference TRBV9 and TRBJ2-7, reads DSGVTQTPKHLITATGQRVTLRCSPRSGDLSVYWYQQSLDQGLQFLIQYYNGEERAKGNILERFSAQQFPDLHSELNLSSLELGDSALYFCASSPTRQGLRPFEQYFGPGTRLTVT.

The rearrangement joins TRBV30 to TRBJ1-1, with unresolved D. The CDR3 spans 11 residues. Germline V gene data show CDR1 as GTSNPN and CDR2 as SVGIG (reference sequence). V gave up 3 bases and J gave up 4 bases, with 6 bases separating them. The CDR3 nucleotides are TGTGCCTGGAGAAGGATCACTGAAGCTTTCTTT. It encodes CAWRRITEAFF.

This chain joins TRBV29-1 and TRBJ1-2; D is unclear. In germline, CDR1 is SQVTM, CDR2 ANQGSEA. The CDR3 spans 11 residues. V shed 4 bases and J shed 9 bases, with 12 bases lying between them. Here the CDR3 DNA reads TGCAGCGTTGCCGGACTCAGGAGCTACACCTTC. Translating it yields CSVAGLRSYTF. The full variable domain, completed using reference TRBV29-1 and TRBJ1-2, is SAVISQKPSRDICQRGTSLTIQCQVDSQVTMMFWYRQQPGQSLTLIATANQGSEATYESGFVIDKFPISRPNLTFSTLTVSNMSPEDSSIYLCSVAGLRSYTFGSGTRLTVV.

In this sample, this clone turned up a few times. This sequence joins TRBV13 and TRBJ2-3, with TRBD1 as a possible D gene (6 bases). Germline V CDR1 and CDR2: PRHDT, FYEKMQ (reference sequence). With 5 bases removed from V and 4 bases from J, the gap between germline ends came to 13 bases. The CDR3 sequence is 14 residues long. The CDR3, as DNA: TGTGCCAGCAGCCAAGAGGGGGAGCCAGATACGCAGTATTTT. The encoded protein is CASSQEGEPDTQYF.

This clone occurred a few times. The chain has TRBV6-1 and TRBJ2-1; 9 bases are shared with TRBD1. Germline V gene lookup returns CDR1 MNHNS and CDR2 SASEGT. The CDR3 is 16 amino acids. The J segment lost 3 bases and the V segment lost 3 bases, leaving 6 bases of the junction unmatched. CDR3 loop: CASSDGDRAFYNEQFF. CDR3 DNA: TGTGCCAGCAGTGATGGGGACAGGGCTTTCTACAATGAGCAGTTCTTC.

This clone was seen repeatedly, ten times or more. CDR3 sequence (DNA): TGTGCCAGCAGACACCCGACAGGGGCCTACGAGCAGTACTTC. It specifies CASRHPTGAYEQYF. The V and J genes are TRBV6-6 and TRBJ2-7; the match to TRBD1 covers 8 bases. The CDR3 loop spans 14 amino acids. CDR1 is MNHNY, CDR2 SVGAGI, per germline (reference sequence). The V segment lost 6 bases and the J segment 2 bases; nucleotides outside the gene matches: 6.

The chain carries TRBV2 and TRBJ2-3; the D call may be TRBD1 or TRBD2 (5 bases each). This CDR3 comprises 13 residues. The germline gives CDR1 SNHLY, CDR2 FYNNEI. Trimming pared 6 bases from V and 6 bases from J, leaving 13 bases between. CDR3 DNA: TGTGCCAGCAGGGGGACCTTGGGGGATACGCAGTATTTT. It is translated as CASRGTLGDTQYF.

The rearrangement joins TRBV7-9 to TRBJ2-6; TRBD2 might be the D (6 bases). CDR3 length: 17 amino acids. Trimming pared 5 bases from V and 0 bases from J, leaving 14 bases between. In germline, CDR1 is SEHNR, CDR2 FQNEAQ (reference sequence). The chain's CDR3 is CASSDPEDYSGANVLTF. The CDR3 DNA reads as TGTGCCAGCAGCGACCCCGAGGACTACTCTGGGGCCAACGTCCTGACTTTC. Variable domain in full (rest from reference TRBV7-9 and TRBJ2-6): DTGVSQNPRHKITKRGQNVTFRCDPISEHNRLYWYRQTLGQGPEFLTYFQNEAQLEKSRLLSDRFSAERPKGSFSTLEIQRTEQGDSAMYLCASSDPEDYSGANVLTFGAGSRLTVL.

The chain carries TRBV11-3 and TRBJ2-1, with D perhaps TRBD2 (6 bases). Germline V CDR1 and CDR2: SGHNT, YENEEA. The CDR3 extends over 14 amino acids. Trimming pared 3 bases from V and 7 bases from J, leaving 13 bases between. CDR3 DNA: TGTGCCAGCAGCTTGCGGGGACCGCCAAATGAGCAGTTCTTC. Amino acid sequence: CASSLRGPPNEQFF.

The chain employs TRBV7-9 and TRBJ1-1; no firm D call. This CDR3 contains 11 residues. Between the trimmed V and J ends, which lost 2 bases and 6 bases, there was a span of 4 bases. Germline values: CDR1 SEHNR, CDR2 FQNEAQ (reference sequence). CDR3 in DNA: TGTGCCAGCAGCTTACAGGCTGAAGCTTTCTTT. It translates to CASSLQAEAFF.

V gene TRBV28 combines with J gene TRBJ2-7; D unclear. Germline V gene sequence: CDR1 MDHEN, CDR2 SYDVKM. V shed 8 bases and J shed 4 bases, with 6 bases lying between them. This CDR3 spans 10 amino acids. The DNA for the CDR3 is TGTGCCAGCGGCGATTACGAGCAGTACTTC. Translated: CASGDYEQYF. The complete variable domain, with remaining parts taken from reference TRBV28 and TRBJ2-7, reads DVKVTQSSRYLVKRTGEKVFLECVQDMDHENMFWYRQDPGLGLRLIYFSYDVKMKEKGDIPEGYSVSREKKERFSLILESASTNQTSMYLCASGDYEQYFGPGTRLTVT.

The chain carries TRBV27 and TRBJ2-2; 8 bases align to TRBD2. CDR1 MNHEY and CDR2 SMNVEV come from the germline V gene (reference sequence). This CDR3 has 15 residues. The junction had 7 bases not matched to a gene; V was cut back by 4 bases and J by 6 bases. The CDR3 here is CASSWTGGPAGELFF. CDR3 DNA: TGTGCCAGCAGTTGGACGGGAGGGCCTGCCGGGGAGCTGTTTTTT.